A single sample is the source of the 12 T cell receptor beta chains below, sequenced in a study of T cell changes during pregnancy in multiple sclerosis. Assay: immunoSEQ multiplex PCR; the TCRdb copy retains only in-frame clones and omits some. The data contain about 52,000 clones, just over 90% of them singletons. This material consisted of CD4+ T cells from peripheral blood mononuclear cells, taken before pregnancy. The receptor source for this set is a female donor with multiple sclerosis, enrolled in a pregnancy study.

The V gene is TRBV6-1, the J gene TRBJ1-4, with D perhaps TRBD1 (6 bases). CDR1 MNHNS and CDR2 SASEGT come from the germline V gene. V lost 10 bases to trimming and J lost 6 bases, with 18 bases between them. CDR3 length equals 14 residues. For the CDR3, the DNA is TGTGCCATTGGGACACAGAGAGACGATGAAAAACTGTTTTTT. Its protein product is CAIGTQRDDEKLFF.

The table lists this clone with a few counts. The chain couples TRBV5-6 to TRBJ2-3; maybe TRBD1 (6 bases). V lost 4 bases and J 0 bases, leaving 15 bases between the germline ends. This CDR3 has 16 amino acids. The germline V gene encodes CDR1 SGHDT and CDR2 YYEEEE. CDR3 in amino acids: CASSPGWGRSTDTQYF. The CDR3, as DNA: TGTGCCAGCAGCCCTGGGTGGGGGCGTAGCACAGATACGCAGTATTTT.

The CDR3 protein is CASSYSNSNYGYTF. The CDR3 DNA reads as TGTGCCAGCAGTTACTCGAACAGCAACTATGGCTACACCTTC. The chain combines TRBV6-6 with TRBJ1-2, with no clear D. The CDR3 loop spans 14 amino acids. V was clipped by 0 bases and J by 2 bases, with 7 bases between them. Germline V gene data show CDR1 as MNHNY and CDR2 as SVGAGI (reference sequence).

This chain's CDR3 is CASSGRLAGEGSYEQYF. CDR3 DNA sequence: TGTGCCAGCAGCGGCAGACTAGCGGGAGAGGGGTCCTACGAGCAGTACTTC. The genes are TRBV5-5 and TRBJ2-7; 12 nucleotides match TRBD2. This CDR3 contains 17 residues. V dropped 4 bases and J dropped 1; count of bases not matched to a gene: 9. CDR1 is SGHKS, CDR2 YYEKEE, per germline (reference sequence).

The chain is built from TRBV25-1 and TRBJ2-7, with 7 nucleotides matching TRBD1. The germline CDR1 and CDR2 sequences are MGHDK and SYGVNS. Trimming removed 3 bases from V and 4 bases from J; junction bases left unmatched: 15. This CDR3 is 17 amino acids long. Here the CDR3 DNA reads TGTGCCAGCAGTGACTCAAGGCCGGGACAGAGCTTTTACGAGCAGTACTTC. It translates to CASSDSRPGQSFYEQYF.

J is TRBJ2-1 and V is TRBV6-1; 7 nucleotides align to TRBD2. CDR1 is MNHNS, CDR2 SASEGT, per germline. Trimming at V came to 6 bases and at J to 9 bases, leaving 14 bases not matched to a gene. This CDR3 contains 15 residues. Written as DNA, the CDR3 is TGTGCCAGCAGCCTCACTAGCGCTACGACGACTGAGCAGTTCTTC. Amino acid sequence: CASSLTSATTTEQFF.

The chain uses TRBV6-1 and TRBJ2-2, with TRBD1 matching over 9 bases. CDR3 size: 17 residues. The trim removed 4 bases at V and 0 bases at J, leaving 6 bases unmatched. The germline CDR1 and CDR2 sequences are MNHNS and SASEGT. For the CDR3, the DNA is TGTGCCAGCAGTGCTCCAACAGGGGGCGCGAACACCGGGGAGCTGTTTTTT. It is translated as CASSAPTGGANTGELFF.

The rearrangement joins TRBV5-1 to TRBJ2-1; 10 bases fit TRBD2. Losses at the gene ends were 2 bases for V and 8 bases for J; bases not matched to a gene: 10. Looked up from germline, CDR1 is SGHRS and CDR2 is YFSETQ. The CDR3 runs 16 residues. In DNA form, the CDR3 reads TGCGCCAGCAGCTTCTTGAGTACTAGCGGGATTTATGAGCAGTTCTTC. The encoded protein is CASSFLSTSGIYEQFF.

In nucleotides, the CDR3 is TGTGCCTGGACGGGTGGAAACACCATATATTTT. Translating it yields CAWTGGNTIYF. This chain links TRBV30 with TRBJ1-3; D gene uncertain. Per the germline V gene, CDR1 is GTSNPN and CDR2 is SVGIG (reference sequence). V lost 4 bases, J lost 3 bases, and 4 bases lay in between. The CDR3 is made up of 11 amino acids.

CDR3 sequence reads: CASSFTSGSYSYEQYF. The CDR3 coding sequence is TGTGCCAGCAGTTTCACTAGCGGGAGTTACTCCTACGAGCAGTACTTC. The chain combines TRBV27 with TRBJ2-7; 11 bases fit TRBD2. The CDR3 sequence is 16 residues long. The ends lost 3 bases at V and 0 bases at J; junction bases unmatched: 4. The germline V gene encodes CDR1 MNHEY and CDR2 SMNVEV (reference sequence).

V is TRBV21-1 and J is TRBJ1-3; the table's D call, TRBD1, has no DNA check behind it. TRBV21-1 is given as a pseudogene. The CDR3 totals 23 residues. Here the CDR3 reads CASSKSETDRGPTQLSSGNTIYF. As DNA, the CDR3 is TGTGCCAGCAGCAAATCGGAAACGGACAGGGGGCCCACCCAACTCAGCTCTGGAAACACCATATATTTT.

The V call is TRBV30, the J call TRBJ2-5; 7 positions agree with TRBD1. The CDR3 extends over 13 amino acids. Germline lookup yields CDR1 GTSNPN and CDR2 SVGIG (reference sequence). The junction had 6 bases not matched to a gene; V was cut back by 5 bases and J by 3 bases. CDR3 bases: TGTGCCTGGGATGGACAGGACAAAGAGACCCAGTACTTC. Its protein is CAWDGQDKETQYF.